Only a few counts were recorded for the clone carrying this TCR beta chain. The antigen remains undetermined. This specimen belongs to a study of blood T cells in healthy people across ages. The overall study: In model experiments, template switching was able to capture about one barcoded beta molecule for every two T cells that were present. Whole-study findings and limits: Diversity figures derived from one million T cells were judged to underestimate the true value. Long-lived donors exceeded aged donors in naive CD4+ cells and diversity. Across the age range, TCR beta diversity per million T cells fell in a roughly linear way.

CDR1 is GTSNPN, CDR2 SVGIG, per germline (reference sequence). V shed 0 bases and J shed 0 bases, with 8 bases lying between them. CDR3 length equals 14 residues. Together with a sample-barcoded 5' primer, a J-beta primer mix was included in a second PCR lasting about 6 to 11 cycles. TCRdb processed the 5' RACE reads anew with MiXCR; each CDR3 protein has one entry. The table records roughly 1.7 million distinct CDR3 sequences, about 32% of them present only once. This receptor was obtained from a woman aged 30 to 39 in good health. The rearrangement uses TRBV30 and TRBJ2-5; D remains ambiguous. The specimen sequenced was blood. This CDR3 reads CAWSVAHHQETQYF. The CDR3 DNA sequence: TGTGCCTGGAGTGTAGCTCACCACCAAGAGACCCAGTACTTC.